Listed here are 4 T cell receptor beta chains from one sample, sequenced in a study of tumor-infiltrating lymphocytes in primary liver carcinoma. Priming with a constant-region primer yielded TCR beta cDNA from 400 to 500 ng total RNA. The TCR beta library was amplified through three nested multiplex PCR rounds in a modified ARM-PCR procedure. The opening two PCR rounds, about 11 cycles each, paired TRBV1-TRBV30 forward primers with a C-beta reverse primer. Using its own MiXCR run on the multiplex PCR reads, TCRdb lists one record per CDR3 protein. Of about 200,000 distinct CDR3 sequences in the sample, less than 70% are singletons; the top ten hold around 7.1%. Unsorted whole blood served as the source of blood RNA, and germline DNA was extracted as well. The source material was peripheral blood. The origin of the receptors is a woman in her fifties or sixties with primary liver carcinoma and hepatitis B virus infection.

The rearrangement joins TRBV5-4 to TRBJ2-3, with a possible D match to TRBD2 (7 bases). The germline gives CDR1 SGHNT, CDR2 YYREEE (reference sequence). This CDR3 is 14 amino acids long. V was pared by 6 bases and J by 5 bases, with 16 bases between. In nucleotides, the CDR3 is TGTGCCAGCATCATAGTGGGAGGGGGAGATACGCAGTATTTT. This sequence encodes CASIIVGGGDTQYF.

Notes on this clonotype: Relative to the germline gene, one junction end is altered; a read error may explain this. The chain links TRBV11-2 to TRBJ1-1; the D gene is possibly TRBD1 (5 bases). The CDR3 contains 15 residues. Germline-derived CDR1 and CDR2 are SGHAT and FQNNGV. The CDR3 DNA is TGTACCAGCAGCTTCCAGGGCCTGATGAACACTGAAGTTTTCTTT. Translated, it gives CTSSFQGLMNTEVFF.

V is TRBV11-2 and J is TRBJ2-2; D remains unclear. The CDR3 consists of 15 residues. The ends were cut back, 2 bases at V and 7 bases at J, with 14 bases in the middle. Per the germline V gene, CDR1 is SGHAT and CDR2 is FQNNGV. The CDR3 region has the DNA TGTGCCAGCAGCTTACTGGCAGGAAATATCGGGGAGCTGTTTTTT. Translation: CASSLLAGNIGELFF.

Turning to this clonotype: A much larger clone differs from this one at a single base, so this may be a read error. This chain connects TRBV29-1 to TRBJ2-3; TRBD2 aligns across 9 bases. Trimming removed 5 bases from V and 7 bases from J; junction bases left unmatched: 10. The germline gives CDR1 SQVTM, CDR2 ANQGSEA. The CDR3 runs 14 residues. The CDR3, as DNA: TGCAGCGTTAGTGCGGGAGGGTCCAGGAATACGCAGTATTTT. As protein: CSVSAGGSRNTQYF.